This TCR beta chain was sequenced for a study of T-cell memory formation after mild COVID-19. Overall study context: Largely, TCR clusters stayed within a single donor. General study points: Clones from the second wave (peaking day 37) had unconfirmed SARS-CoV-2 specificity. Clones contracting over day 15 to 85 were CD4/CD8 balanced, with later expanders leaning CD4+.

5'RACE primed at constant segments yielded TCR alpha and TCR beta cDNA libraries bearing sample barcodes and UMIs. Each CDR3 protein is one row after TCRdb ran MiXCR on the 5' RACE reads. This sample has about 430,000 distinct CDR3 sequences, with about a sixth found just once. A word on this clonotype: Its cognate antigen is unknown.

Per germline, CDR1 SNHLY and CDR2 FYNNEI. Trimming took off 5 bases at V and 2 bases at J, with 16 bases between the two ends. This CDR3 region has 15 residues. The chain combines TRBV2 with TRBJ2-7; D may be TRBD1 (5 bases). The sequenced sample was PBMCs or a T cell subset sorted from them (not recorded which). The clonotype comes from a man between 18 and 35 years old who had mild COVID-19 (a few samples of this study predate the infection). Cell type and time point are not known. This CDR3 reads CASSTLWGPTYEQYF. DNA of the CDR3: TGTGCCAGCAGTACATTATGGGGCCCGACCTACGAGCAGTACTTC.